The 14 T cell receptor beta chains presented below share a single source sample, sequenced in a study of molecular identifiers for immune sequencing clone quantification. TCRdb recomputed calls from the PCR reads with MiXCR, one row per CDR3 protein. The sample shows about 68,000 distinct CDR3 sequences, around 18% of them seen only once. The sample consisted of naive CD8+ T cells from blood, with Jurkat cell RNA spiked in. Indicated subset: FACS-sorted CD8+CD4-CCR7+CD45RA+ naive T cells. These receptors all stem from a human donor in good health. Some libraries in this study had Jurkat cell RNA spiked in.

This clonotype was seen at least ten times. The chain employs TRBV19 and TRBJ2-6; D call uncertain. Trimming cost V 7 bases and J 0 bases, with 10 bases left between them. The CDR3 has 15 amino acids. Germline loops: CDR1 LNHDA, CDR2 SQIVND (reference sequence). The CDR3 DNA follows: TGTGCCAGTACACATTACGGCTCTGGGGCCAACGTCCTGACTTTC. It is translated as CASTHYGSGANVLTF.

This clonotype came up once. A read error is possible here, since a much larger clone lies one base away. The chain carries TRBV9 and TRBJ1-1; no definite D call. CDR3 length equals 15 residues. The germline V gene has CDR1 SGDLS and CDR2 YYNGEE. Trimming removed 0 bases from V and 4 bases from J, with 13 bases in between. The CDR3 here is CASSVDGEVGTEAFF. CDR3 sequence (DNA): TGTGCCAGCAGCGTAGATGGAGAGGTTGGCACTGAAGCTTTCTTT.

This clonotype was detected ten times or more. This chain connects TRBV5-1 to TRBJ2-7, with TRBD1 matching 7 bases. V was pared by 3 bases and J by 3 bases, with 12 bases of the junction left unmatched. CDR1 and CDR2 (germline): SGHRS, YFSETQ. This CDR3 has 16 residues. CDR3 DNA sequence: TGCGCCAGCAGCTCGGGCCTCGGGACAGTAGTCTACGAGCAGTACTTC. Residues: CASSSGLGTVVYEQYF.

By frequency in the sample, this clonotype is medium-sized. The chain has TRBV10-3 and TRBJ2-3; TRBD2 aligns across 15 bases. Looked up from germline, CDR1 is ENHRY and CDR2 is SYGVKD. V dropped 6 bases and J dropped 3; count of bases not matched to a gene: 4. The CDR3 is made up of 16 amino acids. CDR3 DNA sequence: TGTGCCATCAGAGGGACTAGCGGGAGGAAAACAGATACGCAGTATTTT. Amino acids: CAIRGTSGRKTDTQYF.

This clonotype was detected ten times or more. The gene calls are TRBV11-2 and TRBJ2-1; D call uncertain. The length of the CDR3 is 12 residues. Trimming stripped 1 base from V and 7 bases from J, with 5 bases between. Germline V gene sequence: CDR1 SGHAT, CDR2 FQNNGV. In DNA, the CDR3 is TGTGCCAGCAGCTTAGTTGTTAATGAGCAGTTCTTC. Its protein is CASSLVVNEQFF.

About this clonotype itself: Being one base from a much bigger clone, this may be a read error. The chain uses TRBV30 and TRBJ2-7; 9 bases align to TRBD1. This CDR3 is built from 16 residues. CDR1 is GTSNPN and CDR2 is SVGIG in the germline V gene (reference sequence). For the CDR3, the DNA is TGTGCCTGGGGTGTACCCGGACAGGGGTTTCCCTACGAGCAGTACTTC. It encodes CAWGVPGQGFPYEQYF.

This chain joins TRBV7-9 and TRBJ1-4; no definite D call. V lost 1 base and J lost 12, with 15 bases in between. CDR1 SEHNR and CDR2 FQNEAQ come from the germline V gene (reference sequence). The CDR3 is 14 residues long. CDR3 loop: CASSLEENGLELFF. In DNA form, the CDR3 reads TGTGCCAGCAGCTTAGAGGAAAACGGGTTGGAACTGTTTTTT.

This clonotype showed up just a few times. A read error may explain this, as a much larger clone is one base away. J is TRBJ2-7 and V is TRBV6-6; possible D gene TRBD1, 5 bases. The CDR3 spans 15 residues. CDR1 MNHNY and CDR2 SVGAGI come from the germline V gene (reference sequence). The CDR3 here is CASSYLSGWSYEQCF. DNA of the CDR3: TGTGCCAGCAGTTACTTGTCAGGGTGGTCCTACGAGCAGTGCTTC.

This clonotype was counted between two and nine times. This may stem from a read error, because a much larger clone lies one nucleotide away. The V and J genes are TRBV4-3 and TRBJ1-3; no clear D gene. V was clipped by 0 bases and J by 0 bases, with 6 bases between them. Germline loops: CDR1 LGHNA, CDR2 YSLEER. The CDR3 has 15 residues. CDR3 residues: CASSQDGLSGNTIYF. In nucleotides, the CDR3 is TGCGCCAGCAGCCAAGACGGGCTCTCTGGAAACACCATATATTTT.

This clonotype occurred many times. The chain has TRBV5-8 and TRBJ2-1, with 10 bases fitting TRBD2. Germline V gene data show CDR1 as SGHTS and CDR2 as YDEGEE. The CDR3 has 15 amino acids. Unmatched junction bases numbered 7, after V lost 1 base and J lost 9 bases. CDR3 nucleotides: TGTGCCAGCAGCTTGTTCCTAGCGGGAGTTGGTGAGCAGTTCTTC. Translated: CASSLFLAGVGEQFF.

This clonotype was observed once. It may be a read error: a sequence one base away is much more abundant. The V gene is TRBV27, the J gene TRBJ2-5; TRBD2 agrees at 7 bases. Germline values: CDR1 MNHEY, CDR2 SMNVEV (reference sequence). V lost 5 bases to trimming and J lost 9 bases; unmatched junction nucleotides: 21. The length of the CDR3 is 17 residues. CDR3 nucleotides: TGTGCCAGCAGTCCAATTGGTTTGGCGGGAGCCTATGGTCCCCAGTACTTC. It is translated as CASSPIGLAGAYGPQYF.

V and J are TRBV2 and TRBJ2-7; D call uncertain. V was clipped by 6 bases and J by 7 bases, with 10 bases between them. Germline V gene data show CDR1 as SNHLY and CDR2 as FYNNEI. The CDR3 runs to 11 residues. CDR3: CASSPPGEQYF. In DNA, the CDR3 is TGTGCCAGCAGCCCCCCCGGAGAGCAGTACTTC.

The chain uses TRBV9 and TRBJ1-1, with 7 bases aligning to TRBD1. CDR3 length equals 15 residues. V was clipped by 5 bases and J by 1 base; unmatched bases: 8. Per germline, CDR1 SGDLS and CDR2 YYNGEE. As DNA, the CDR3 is TGTGCCAGCAGGCTAGTCAGGGGGGGGAACACTGAAGCTTTCTTT. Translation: CASRLVRGGNTEAFF.

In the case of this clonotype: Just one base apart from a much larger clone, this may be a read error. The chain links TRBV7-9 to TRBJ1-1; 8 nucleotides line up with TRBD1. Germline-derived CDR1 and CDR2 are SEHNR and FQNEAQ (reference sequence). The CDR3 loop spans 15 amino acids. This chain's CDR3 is CAGSYLQGAGTEAFF. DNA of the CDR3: TGTGCCGGCAGCTACCTGCAGGGGGCGGGCACTGAAGCTTTCTTT. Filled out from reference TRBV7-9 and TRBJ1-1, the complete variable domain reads DTGVSQNPRHKITKRGQNVTFRCDPISEHNRLYWYRQTLGQGPEFLTYFQNEAQLEKSRLLSDRFSAERPKGSFSTLEIQRTEQGDSAMYLCAGSYLQGAGTEAFFGQGTRLTVV.